These 31 T cell receptor beta chains were sequenced from one sample in a study of T cells in Graves' hyperthyroidism and ophthalmopathy. TCR beta CDR3 sequences were amplified from RNA transcripts. A set of HTBI primers served as the primers for a first-round RT-PCR of the TCR CDR3. Using its own MiXCR run on the multiplex PCR reads, TCRdb lists one record per CDR3 protein. The table has about half a million distinct CDR3 sequences, roughly 21% seen once. Material: blood. These receptors originate from a man aged 35-49 years with Graves' ophthalmopathy.

This clonotype was picked up many times. The rearrangement joins TRBV7-2 to TRBJ2-5, with D perhaps TRBD2 (6 bases). The CDR3 totals 13 residues. V lost 5 bases to trimming and J lost 5 bases, with 12 bases between them. CDR1 and CDR2 (germline): SGHTA, FQGNSA. DNA of the CDR3: TGTGCCAGCAGCACGGCAGGGAGGGAGACCCAGTACTTC. The encoded protein is CASSTAGRETQYF.

This clonotype was counted ten times or more. The rearrangement links TRBV18 to TRBJ1-1; possibly TRBD1 for D (6 bases). The germline V and J ends were trimmed by 3 bases and 0 bases, with 14 bases remaining between them. CDR3 length: 16 residues. CDR1 and CDR2 (germline): KGHSH, LQKENI. CDR3 DNA: TGTGCCAGCTCACCTGGGACACAGGGAATGAACACTGAAGCTTTCTTT. It codes for CASSPGTQGMNTEAFF. Filled out from reference TRBV18 and TRBJ1-1, the complete variable domain reads NAGVMQNPRHLVRRRGQEARLRCSPMKGHSHVYWYRQLPEEGLKFMVYLQKENIIDESGMPKERFSAEFPKEGPSILRIQQVVRGDSAAYFCASSPGTQGMNTEAFFGQGTRLTVV.

This clonotype has more than one count but fewer than ten. This chain links TRBV7-8 with TRBJ1-5, with a weak D call TRBD1 (5 bases). Germline CDR1 SGHVS, CDR2 FQNEAQ. V was trimmed by 5 bases and J by 4 bases, leaving 24 bases between them. CDR3 size: 18 residues. Here the CDR3 reads CASSPSRSGQAKNQPQHF. As DNA, the CDR3 is TGTGCCAGCAGCCCTTCGCGCTCGGGGCAGGCGAAAAATCAGCCCCAGCATTTT.

This clonotype was counted between two and nine times. V is TRBV24-1 and J is TRBJ1-1; D gene ambiguous. Germline V gives CDR1 KGHDR, CDR2 SFDVKD. The CDR3 is 11 residues long. V lost 0 bases and J lost 11, with 6 bases in between. In DNA form, the CDR3 reads TGTGCCACCAGTGATTTGGCTAATGCTTTCTTT. Translating gives CATSDLANAFF.

This clonotype was counted many times. The chain uses TRBV30 and TRBJ1-6; D possibly corresponds to TRBD1 (5 bases). V lost 3 bases, J lost 5 bases, and 14 bases lay in between. The CDR3 is 15 amino acids. Germline V gene data show CDR1 as GTSNPN and CDR2 as SVGIG (reference sequence). CDR3 coding DNA: TGTGCCTGGAGGGCGGGGGAAGGAGATAATTCACCCCTCCACTTT. Translation gives CAWRAGEGDNSPLHF.

At least ten counts were recorded for this clonotype. CDR3 in DNA: TGTGCCAGCAGGCGGGGGACAGGGGGCTCACCCCTCCACTTT. This gives the protein CASRRGTGGSPLHF. The chain couples TRBV2 to TRBJ1-6; 12 bases are shared with TRBD1. There are 14 residues in the CDR3. In germline, CDR1 is SNHLY, CDR2 FYNNEI. Germline trimming cut 6 bases from V and 10 bases from J; bases unmatched to any gene: 4. The whole variable domain, filled in from reference TRBV2 and TRBJ1-6, reads EPEVTQTPSHQVTQMGQEVILRCVPISNHLYFYWYRQILGQKVEFLVSFYNNEISEKSEIFDDQFSVERPDGSNFTLKIRSTKLEDSAMYFCASRRGTGGSPLHFGNGTRLTVT.

This clonotype was counted between two and nine times. The J gene is TRBJ1-1, the V gene TRBV5-1; the D is unclear. CDR1 is SGHRS and CDR2 is YFSETQ in the germline V gene. The ends were cut back, 0 bases at V and 5 bases at J, with 8 bases in the middle. This CDR3 is built from 13 residues. CDR3 bases: TGCGCCAGCAGCTTGGATCTCCTGACTGAAGCTTTCTTT. Translated, it gives CASSLDLLTEAFF.

This clonotype was counted many times. The chain recombines TRBV13 with TRBJ2-3; no clear D. This CDR3 spans 13 amino acids. CDR1 is PRHDT, CDR2 FYEKMQ, per germline (reference sequence). V lost 5 bases and J lost 2, with 8 bases in between. The CDR3 nucleotides read TGTGCCAGCAGCGCGATGGACACAGATACGCAGTATTTT. Encoded protein: CASSAMDTDTQYF.

The V call is TRBV5-1, the J call TRBJ2-3, with 11 bases fitting TRBD2. Germline lookup yields CDR1 SGHRS and CDR2 YFSETQ. The CDR3 extends over 18 amino acids. With V trimmed by 4 bases and J by 7 bases, 17 bases remained unmatched. The CDR3 DNA follows: TGCGCCAGCAGCCCGATTCAAGTAGCGGGAGGGATGATTAATACGCAGTATTTT. This gives the protein CASSPIQVAGGMINTQYF. Combining the CDR3 with reference TRBV5-1 and TRBJ2-3 gives the whole variable domain KAGVTQTPRYLIKTRGQQVTLSCSPISGHRSVSWYQQTPGQGLQFLFEYFSETQRNKGNFPGRFSGRQFSNSRSEMNVSTLELGDSALYLCASSPIQVAGGMINTQYFGPGTRLTVL.

The chain uses TRBV10-3 and TRBJ1-5; 9 nucleotides line up with TRBD1. J was trimmed by 1 base and V by 8 bases; bases with no gene match: 9. CDR3 length: 16 amino acids. In germline, CDR1 is ENHRY, CDR2 SYGVKD. The chain's CDR3 is CAISRDRDGSNQPQHF. CDR3 in DNA: TGTGCCATCTCCCGGGACAGGGATGGGAGCAATCAGCCCCAGCATTTT.

CDR3 nucleotide sequence: TGCGCCAGCAGCTTGAGTCAGAAATACGAGCAGTACTTC. Its protein is CASSLSQKYEQYF. The rearrangement uses TRBV5-1 and TRBJ2-7; D is ambiguous. V was cut by 1 base and J by 4 bases, with 9 bases left in between. The CDR3 contains 13 residues. Germline lookup yields CDR1 SGHRS and CDR2 YFSETQ.

This clonotype has a count of ten or more. The genes are TRBV12-3 or TRBV12-4 and TRBJ2-3; TRBD2 matches at 12 bases. J was trimmed by 6 bases and V by 6 bases; bases with no gene match: 10. The CDR3 contains 16 residues. The CDR3 DNA reads as TGTGCCAGCAGCCCTTCTAGCGGGGGGGCCTTGGATACGCAGTATTTT. Amino acid sequence: CASSPSSGGALDTQYF.

This clonotype was counted only a few times. The chain is built from TRBV14 and TRBJ2-1; 10 nucleotides align to TRBD2. The germline V gene has CDR1 SGHDN and CDR2 FVKESK. V dropped 1 base and J dropped 2; count of bases not matched to a gene: 5. The CDR3 extends over 17 amino acids. CDR3 residues: CASSQVAGGVTYNEQFF. Written as DNA, the CDR3 is TGTGCCAGCAGCCAAGTAGCGGGGGGCGTTACCTACAATGAGCAGTTCTTC.

The table lists this clonotype with a count of one. The chain recombines TRBV9 with TRBJ1-1; TRBD1 matches 9 bases. CDR3 size: 15 residues. Looked up from germline, CDR1 is SGDLS and CDR2 is YYNGEE. V shed 2 bases and J 1 base; nucleotides not matched to a gene: 3. The CDR3 bases are TGTGCCAGCAGCGTCGGGGGACAGGGGAACACTGAAGCTTTCTTT. Encoded protein: CASSVGGQGNTEAFF.

The V and J genes are TRBV13 and TRBJ2-1, with D unclear. V lost 4 bases, J lost 7 bases, and 14 bases lay in between. Germline assignment: CDR1 PRHDT and CDR2 FYEKMQ (reference sequence). CDR3 size: 14 residues. The CDR3 here is CASSSQYTVNEQFF. CDR3 coding DNA: TGTGCCAGCAGCTCACAGTACACGGTGAATGAGCAGTTCTTC.

This clonotype was observed a few times. The chain links TRBV5-1 to TRBJ1-2; possibly TRBD1 for D (5 bases). Deletions cut 6 bases from V and 5 bases from J, with 20 bases between. CDR1 and CDR2 from the germline V gene are SGHRS and YFSETQ. This CDR3 has 15 amino acids. The CDR3 DNA sequence: TGCGCCAGCAACTCAGGGACTCCGGCCCTTTATGGCTACACCTTC. Protein sequence: CASNSGTPALYGYTF.

This clonotype appeared many times. The V gene is TRBV28, the J gene TRBJ2-4; 8 bases match TRBD2. This CDR3 is built from 15 residues. The V segment lost 5 bases and the J segment 6 bases; nucleotides outside the gene matches: 9. The germline V gene encodes CDR1 MDHEN and CDR2 SYDVKM. CDR3 coding DNA: TGTGCCAGCAGTCTACCTCTGGGACTAGGAAACATTCAGTACTTC. As protein: CASSLPLGLGNIQYF.

This clonotype was detected ten times or more. The chain uses TRBV5-1 and TRBJ2-3, with D possibly being TRBD2 (7 bases). The CDR3 is 14 amino acids. V was pared by 4 bases and J by 5 bases, with 14 bases between. Per the germline V gene, CDR1 is SGHRS and CDR2 is YFSETQ. DNA of the CDR3: TGCGCCAGCAGCGGGAGGGGGGAGCGAGATACGCAGTATTTT. This gives the protein CASSGRGERDTQYF.

The V and J genes are TRBV7-2 and TRBJ2-3; D possibly corresponds to TRBD2 (6 bases). V lost 4 bases, J lost 5 bases, and 13 bases lay in between. Looked up from germline, CDR1 is SGHTA and CDR2 is FQGNSA. The CDR3 contains 14 residues. The CDR3 DNA follows: TGTGCCAGCAGCTGGGGGGTGGGCGGAGATACGCAGTATTTT. Its protein is CASSWGVGGDTQYF.

This clonotype has only a few counts. This sequence joins TRBV12-3 or TRBV12-4 and TRBJ1-4; D uncertain. This CDR3 spans 14 amino acids. With 6 bases removed from V and 3 bases from J, the gap between germline ends came to 11 bases. CDR3 DNA sequence: TGTGCCAGCAGCCTGATACACCCTAATGAAAAACTGTTTTTT. It encodes CASSLIHPNEKLFF.

In this sample, this clonotype turned up a few times. The rearrangement links TRBV11-2 to TRBJ2-3, with 12 bases that match TRBD2. CDR3 size: 20 residues. V lost 1 base, J lost 0 bases, and 11 bases stayed unmatched. Germline V gene sequence: CDR1 SGHAT, CDR2 FQNNGV. The CDR3 loop reads CASSLVSPWGTSGSTDTQYF. DNA for the CDR3: TGTGCCAGCAGCTTAGTTTCCCCCTGGGGGACTAGCGGGAGCACAGATACGCAGTATTTT.

The sample holds many counts of this clonotype. The genes are TRBV7-3 and TRBJ1-5; weak D call: TRBD1 (5 bases). The CDR3 spans 15 residues. Germline V gene data show CDR1 as SGHTA and CDR2 as FQGTGA. Trimming shortened V by 0 bases and J by 4 bases, and 10 bases separated the two germline ends. The CDR3 coding sequence is TGTGCCAGCAGCTTAACGGCCAGGGTGAATCAGCCCCAGCATTTT. It yields the protein CASSLTARVNQPQHF.

This clonotype occurred many times. CDR3 nucleotide sequence: TGCAGTGCTAGAGGGGGGACAGGGAAGCAAGAGACCCAGTACTTC. As protein: CSARGGTGKQETQYF. The gene calls are TRBV20-1 and TRBJ2-5, with 9 bases lining up with TRBD1. V was pared by 1 base and J by 2 bases, with 5 bases of the junction left unmatched. This CDR3 comprises 15 residues. CDR1 and CDR2 from the germline V gene are DFQATT and SNEGSKA (reference sequence).

In its sample, this clonotype was seen once. The V gene is TRBV7-6, the J gene TRBJ2-5; TRBD2 agrees at 8 bases. V gave up 3 bases and J gave up 3 bases; unmatched junction bases: 3. Germline assignment: CDR1 SGHVS and CDR2 FNYEAQ. The CDR3 sequence is 14 residues long. The CDR3 sequence: CASSFGGGEETQYF. CDR3 in DNA: TGTGCCAGCAGCTTCGGGGGGGGGGAAGAGACCCAGTACTTC.

The chain carries TRBV20-1 and TRBJ1-6; weak D call: TRBD1 (5 bases). Germline loops: CDR1 DFQATT, CDR2 SNEGSKA (reference sequence). This CDR3 has 13 amino acids. Trimming took 3 bases from V and 13 from J, leaving 16 bases between them. CDR3 in amino acids: CSASGGGWTPLHF. The CDR3 DNA follows: TGCAGTGCTAGTGGGGGGGGGTGGACCCCCCTCCACTTT.

This rearrangement joins TRBV5-1 to TRBJ2-1; TRBD2 matches 8 bases. This CDR3 region has 16 residues. The germline V gene encodes CDR1 SGHRS and CDR2 YFSETQ. Trimming at V came to 4 bases and at J to 6 bases, leaving 12 bases not matched to a gene. As DNA, the CDR3 is TGCGCCAGCAGCCCTGGAGGTTCGGGGGGGGCCAATGAGCAGTTCTTC. As protein: CASSPGGSGGANEQFF.

Ten or more counts support this clonotype. The chain links TRBV2 to TRBJ1-5; D is undetermined. The CDR3 runs to 15 residues. V lost 3 bases to trimming and J lost 3 bases, with 12 bases between them. Germline CDR1 SNHLY, CDR2 FYNNEI. The CDR3 DNA follows: TGTGCCAGCAGTGAGGGCGGCCTGGACAATCAGCCCCAGCATTTT. Translating it yields CASSEGGLDNQPQHF.

The table lists this clonotype with a few counts. This chain connects TRBV2 to TRBJ1-5; D gene uncertain. The CDR3 extends over 14 amino acids. Trimming took off 2 bases at V and 0 bases at J, with 5 bases between the two ends. Germline V gene data show CDR1 as SNHLY and CDR2 as FYNNEI. CDR3 coding DNA: TGTGCCAGCAGTGAAATCCATAGCAATCAGCCCCAGCATTTT. This gives the protein CASSEIHSNQPQHF.

This clonotype appeared a few times. The rearrangement links TRBV10-1 to TRBJ2-7; D perhaps matches TRBD1 (6 bases). Germline values: CDR1 WNHNN, CDR2 SYGVQD (reference sequence). The V gene lost 2 bases and the J gene lost 2 bases, with 13 bases spanning the gap. This CDR3 has 15 amino acids. CDR3 residues: CASSEPNGQTYEQYF. The DNA for the CDR3 is TGCGCCAGCAGTGAGCCAAACGGACAGACCTACGAGCAGTACTTC.

This clonotype showed up just a few times. The genes are TRBV27 and TRBJ1-5; no reliable D call. The CDR3 has 13 amino acids. Germline CDR1 and CDR2: MNHEY and SMNVEV (reference sequence). V lost 3 bases and J lost 7, with 10 bases in between. DNA of the CDR3: TGTGCCAGCAGTTTCCAGGTTGACCAGCCCCAGCATTTT. This gives the protein CASSFQVDQPQHF.

V is TRBV7-2 and J is TRBJ2-1; D might be TRBD2 (5 bases). CDR3 size: 15 residues. Germline V gene sequence: CDR1 SGHTA, CDR2 FQGNSA. V was shortened by 7 bases and J by 5 bases, with 18 bases between the two germline ends. The CDR3 nucleotides read TGTGCCAGCACCACCTCGGTCGGGAACGACAATGAGCAGTTCTTC. It encodes CASTTSVGNDNEQFF.